This TCR beta chain was captured in a study of blood T cell repertoires in COVID-19. Study summary: Spain, Italy and the United States supplied samples that represented acute and convalescent COVID-19.

Authors' data handling: Amplification of reference gene primers provided the estimated nucleated cell counts. Using immunoSEQ multiplex PCR, the repertoire was profiled, and TCRdb retains in-frame clones only, with some absent. From that table come the V and J calls and clone size; the DNA was used to work out D and trimming. This table has about 250,000 clones, 86% appearing once. Per germline, CDR1 KGHSH and CDR2 LQKENI. V lost 6 bases and J lost 5, with 13 bases in between. CDR3 length: 14 amino acids. This receptor was taken from a woman in her sixties who had recovered from COVID-19. Sequenced input: peripheral blood. The chain joins TRBV18 to TRBJ1-4; D might be TRBD1 (5 bases). In nucleotides, the CDR3 is TGTGCCAGCTCTGAACGACAGACAAATGAAAAACTGTTTTTT. This gives the protein CASSERQTNEKLFF.